The 32 T cell receptor beta chains in this list originate from one sample, sequenced in a study of blood T cell repertoires in COVID-19. Using immunoSEQ multiplex PCR, the repertoire was profiled, and TCRdb retains in-frame clones only, with some absent. This sample yields about 250,000 clones, of which roughly four fifths are seen a single time; around 5% belongs to the top ten. The sequencing sample was made of peripheral blood. The receptors shown here come from a woman in her 70s with acute or convalescent COVID-19.

This rearrangement joins TRBV14 to TRBJ2-1, with TRBD2 matching 15 bases. CDR3 size: 18 residues. V dropped 2 bases and J dropped 5; count of bases not matched to a gene: 7. CDR1 and CDR2 (germline): SGHDN, FVKESK. The CDR3 DNA follows: TGTGCCAGCAGCCAACCCGGGACTAGCGGGGGGTACAACAATGAGCAGTTCTTC. This gives the protein CASSQPGTSGGYNNEQFF.

The rearrangement uses TRBV5-4 and TRBJ2-1, with a weak D call TRBD2 (5 bases). The CDR3 has 13 amino acids. The germline V and J ends were trimmed by 2 bases and 6 bases, with 9 bases remaining between them. The germline V gene encodes CDR1 SGHNT and CDR2 YYREEE (reference sequence). CDR3: CASSLVGVNEQFF. CDR3 DNA sequence: TGTGCCAGCAGCTTAGTCGGGGTCAATGAGCAGTTCTTC. Supplemented by reference TRBV5-4 and TRBJ2-1, the full variable domain reads ETGVTQSPTHLIKTRGQQVTLRCSSQSGHNTVSWYQQALGQGPQFIFQYYREEENGRGNFPPRFSGLQFPNYSSELNVNALELDDSALYLCASSLVGVNEQFFGPGTRLTVL.

The V gene is TRBV14, the J gene TRBJ2-3; the D is unclear. CDR3 length equals 14 residues. V was cut by 2 bases and J by 5 bases, with 11 bases left in between. Germline CDR1 and CDR2: SGHDN and FVKESK. The CDR3 sequence is CASSQNPSEDTQYF. The DNA for the CDR3 is TGTGCCAGCAGCCAAAATCCAAGCGAAGATACGCAGTATTTT.

The chain has TRBV5-1 and TRBJ1-2, with D perhaps TRBD1 (5 bases). The germline CDR1 and CDR2 sequences are SGHRS and YFSETQ. The length of the CDR3 is 17 residues. V was clipped by 4 bases and J by 0 bases, with 19 bases between them. The CDR3 is CASSPKGQAASNYGYTF. DNA for the CDR3: TGCGCCAGCAGCCCGAAAGGACAAGCAGCTTCTAACTATGGCTACACCTTC.

The chain couples TRBV7-2 to TRBJ1-2; D is unresolved. Trimming stripped 0 bases from V and 5 bases from J, with 13 bases between. Germline CDR1 reads SGHTA; CDR2 reads FQGNSA. This CDR3 is built from 15 residues. The CDR3 nucleotides are TGTGCCAGCAGCTTAGCCGGCAGTCCGGGGTATGGCTACACCTTC. It translates to CASSLAGSPGYGYTF.

J is TRBJ1-1 and V is TRBV5-1; TRBD1 matches 7 bases. The J segment lost 3 bases and the V segment lost 2 bases, leaving 4 bases of the junction unmatched. Germline lookup yields CDR1 SGHRS and CDR2 YFSETQ. This CDR3 has 14 amino acids. This CDR3 reads CASSLTGEDTEAFF. DNA of the CDR3: TGCGCCAGCAGCTTAACAGGGGAGGACACTGAAGCTTTCTTT.

In its sample, this clone was seen once. The rearrangement joins TRBV5-6 to TRBJ1-2; a possible D gene is TRBD1 (6 bases). The CDR3 sequence is 13 residues long. V was shortened by 4 bases and J by 2 bases, with 9 bases between the two germline ends. The germline gives CDR1 SGHDT, CDR2 YYEEEE. The CDR3, as DNA: TGTGCCAGCAGCATAACAGGGAACTATGGCTACACCTTC. This codes for CASSITGNYGYTF.

This clone was recorded a few times. The chain links TRBV11-2 to TRBJ2-7, with 7 bases identical to TRBD1. With 5 bases clipped from V and 0 bases from J, the junction kept 1 base outside the gene matches. The CDR3 totals 13 residues. Germline V CDR1 and CDR2: SGHAT, FQNNGV. The CDR3 region has the DNA TGTGCCAGCAGCCGACAGGGCTCCTACGAGCAGTACTTC. Its protein is CASSRQGSYEQYF. Full variable domain (rest looked up from reference TRBV11-2 and TRBJ2-7): EAGVAQSPRYKIIEKRQSVAFWCNPISGHATLYWYQQILGQGPKLLIQFQNNGVVDDSQLPKDRFSAERLKGVDSTLKIQPAKLEDSAVYLCASSRQGSYEQYFGPGTRLTVT.

This clone has just a few counts. The chain carries TRBV7-2 and TRBJ2-7; TRBD1 matches at 7 bases. Germline V gene lookup returns CDR1 SGHTA and CDR2 FQGNSA. The J segment lost 2 bases and the V segment lost 5 bases, leaving 9 bases of the junction unmatched. The CDR3 contains 15 residues. The CDR3 DNA sequence: TGTGCCAGCAGCGTTACCGGGACAGTCACCTACGAGCAGTACTTC. Translated, it gives CASSVTGTVTYEQYF. Looking up the rest from reference TRBV7-2 and TRBJ2-7 gives the full variable domain: GAGVSQSPSNKVTEKGKDVELRCDPISGHTALYWYRQSLGQGLEFLIYFQGNSAPDKSGLPSDRFSAERTGGSVSTLTIQRTQQEDSAVYLCASSVTGTVTYEQYFGPGTRLTVT.

The rearrangement joins TRBV7-9 to TRBJ1-6; a weak D match, TRBD1 (6 bases). In germline, CDR1 is SEHNR, CDR2 FQNEAQ (reference sequence). This CDR3 contains 14 residues. Trimming took 5 bases from V and 8 from J, leaving 13 bases between them. CDR3 sequence: CASSPWTVDSPLHF. CDR3 sequence (DNA): TGTGCCAGCAGCCCATGGACAGTGGATTCACCCCTCCACTTT.

This sequence joins TRBV25-1 and TRBJ1-5; 9 bases align to TRBD1. The CDR3 has 14 amino acids. Germline CDR1 and CDR2: MGHDK and SYGVNS. The V gene end was trimmed by 4 bases and the J gene end by 6 bases; junction bases not matched to a gene: 4. CDR3 sequence: CASSGTGESQPQHF. Written as DNA, the CDR3 is TGTGCCAGCAGTGGGACAGGGGAGAGTCAGCCCCAGCATTTT.

This clone was counted only a few times. The V call is TRBV4-1, the J call TRBJ2-5; 7 bases align to TRBD1. Germline-derived CDR1 and CDR2 are MGHRA and YSYEKL. The CDR3 contains 15 residues. V shed 4 bases and J 4 bases; nucleotides not matched to a gene: 9. CDR3 region: CASSLISGGRETQYF. The CDR3 region has the DNA TGCGCCAGCAGCCTCATCTCAGGGGGACGAGAGACCCAGTACTTC.

This chain connects TRBV7-2 to TRBJ2-5, with D perhaps matching TRBD1 (6 bases). The CDR3 has 15 amino acids. V was trimmed by 4 bases and J by 5 bases, leaving 17 bases between them. Germline V lookup: CDR1 SGHTA, CDR2 FQGNSA. The chain's CDR3 is CASSSGQPGWETQYF. DNA for the CDR3: TGTGCCAGCAGCTCTGGACAGCCCGGTTGGGAGACCCAGTACTTC.

V usage is TRBV4-3 and J usage is TRBJ2-1, with 12 bases aligning to TRBD2. CDR3 length: 17 residues. Germline assignment: CDR1 LGHNA and CDR2 YSLEER. Germline trimming cut 1 base from V and 7 bases from J; bases unmatched to any gene: 8. The CDR3 loop reads CASSQVQSSGGANEQFF. The CDR3 coding sequence is TGCGCCAGCAGCCAAGTTCAGTCTAGCGGGGGGGCGAATGAGCAGTTCTTC.

The chain links TRBV18 to TRBJ1-6; D may be TRBD1 (5 bases). Trimming pared 6 bases from V and 10 bases from J, leaving 16 bases between. This CDR3 contains 14 residues. Germline-derived CDR1 and CDR2 are KGHSH and LQKENI. CDR3 sequence (DNA): TGTGCCAGCTCTCGGGATACGGGGGGATCACCCCTCCACTTT. It is translated as CASSRDTGGSPLHF. The full variable domain, in which reference TRBV18 and TRBJ1-6 provide the parts outside the CDR3, is NAGVMQNPRHLVRRRGQEARLRCSPMKGHSHVYWYRQLPEEGLKFMVYLQKENIIDESGMPKERFSAEFPKEGPSILRIQQVVRGDSAAYFCASSRDTGGSPLHFGNGTRLTVT.

The genes are TRBV5-1 and TRBJ2-3; D remains ambiguous. The CDR3 spans 17 residues. Per germline, CDR1 SGHRS and CDR2 YFSETQ. Trimming removed 1 base at V and 0 bases at J, with 15 bases between. DNA of the CDR3: TGCGCCAGCAGCTTGACCGGCGGCAAGATTAGCACAGATACGCAGTATTTT. This sequence encodes CASSLTGGKISTDTQYF.

J is TRBJ1-5 and V is TRBV6-5; TRBD1 matches at 8 bases. Germline assignment: CDR1 MNHEY and CDR2 SVGAGI. V gave up 0 bases and J gave up 4 bases; unmatched junction bases: 5. This CDR3 region has 16 residues. CDR3: CASSYSGQGRNQPQHF. Here the CDR3 DNA reads TGTGCCAGCAGTTACTCAGGACAGGGAAGGAATCAGCCCCAGCATTTT.

This clone has only one observation. The J gene is TRBJ1-2, the V gene TRBV10-2, with D possibly being TRBD1 (6 bases). Germline-derived CDR1 and CDR2 are WSHSY and SAAADI. The CDR3 is 13 amino acids. Deletions cut 3 bases from V and 8 bases from J, with 13 bases between. CDR3 nucleotide sequence: TGCGCCAGCAGTGACCTGGACAGTAACGGCTACACCTTC. Amino acids: CASSDLDSNGYTF.

The J gene is TRBJ1-6, the V gene TRBV7-2; the D is unclear. Trimming took off 6 bases at V and 10 bases at J, with 28 bases between the two ends. Germline CDR1 is SGHTA and CDR2 is FQGNSA. The CDR3 is 18 amino acids. The CDR3 spells CASSSLSNGPAASSPLHF. The CDR3 nucleotides read TGTGCCAGCAGTAGCTTAAGTAACGGGCCCGCCGCTAGCTCACCCCTCCACTTT. Drawing the rest from reference TRBV7-2 and TRBJ1-6, the complete variable domain is GAGVSQSPSNKVTEKGKDVELRCDPISGHTALYWYRQSLGQGLEFLIYFQGNSAPDKSGLPSDRFSAERTGGSVSTLTIQRTQQEDSAVYLCASSSLSNGPAASSPLHFGNGTRLTVT.

The V gene is TRBV5-8, the J gene TRBJ1-2, with 11 bases identical to TRBD1. The junction had 11 bases not matched to a gene; V was cut back by 3 bases and J by 4 bases. CDR3 length: 17 residues. Germline V lookup: CDR1 SGHTS, CDR2 YDEGEE. The CDR3, as DNA: TGTGCCAGCAGCTCTGGTATGGGGACAGGGGGACTCTATGGCTACACCTTC. Protein product: CASSSGMGTGGLYGYTF.

The rearrangement links TRBV5-1 to TRBJ1-5, with D tentatively TRBD1 (5 bases). V lost 0 bases to trimming and J lost 5 bases, with 12 bases between them. The CDR3 spans 15 residues. Germline lookup yields CDR1 SGHRS and CDR2 YFSETQ. CDR3 sequence (DNA): TGCGCCAGCAGCTTGGAACCAGGGTTCGATCAGCCCCAGCATTTT. Protein sequence: CASSLEPGFDQPQHF.

The chain employs TRBV10-1 and TRBJ1-3, with D possibly being TRBD1 (6 bases). This CDR3 has 14 amino acids. The germline gives CDR1 WNHNN, CDR2 SYGVQD (reference sequence). V lost 2 bases and J lost 9, with 14 bases in between. The CDR3 loop is CASSEMWGGTTIYF. The CDR3 DNA is TGCGCCAGCAGTGAGATGTGGGGGGGCACCACCATATATTTT.

The chain couples TRBV10-3 to TRBJ1-1; no clear D gene. The CDR3 covers 12 residues. The germline V gene has CDR1 ENHRY and CDR2 SYGVKD. V was cut by 3 bases and J by 5 bases, with 7 bases left in between. CDR3 coding DNA: TGTGCCATCAGTGACCCGGGGACTGAAGCTTTCTTT. It yields the protein CAISDPGTEAFF.

V and J are TRBV6-5 and TRBJ1-4; 7 bases map to TRBD1. The CDR3 loop spans 15 amino acids. The ends lost 7 bases at V and 5 bases at J; junction bases unmatched: 10. Germline values: CDR1 MNHEY, CDR2 SVGAGI. The CDR3 DNA reads as TGTGCCAGCAATATAACAGGGGTGAGGAATGAAAAACTGTTTTTT. Translation: CASNITGVRNEKLFF.

This clone was counted a single time. This sequence joins TRBV28 and TRBJ2-7; TRBD1 agrees at 7 bases. The J segment lost 0 bases and the V segment lost 4 bases, leaving 12 bases of the junction unmatched. This CDR3 contains 17 residues. CDR1 MDHEN and CDR2 SYDVKM come from the germline V gene. The CDR3 protein is CASSYPIGGPLSYEQYF. The CDR3 region has the DNA TGTGCCAGCAGTTACCCCATAGGGGGCCCCCTCTCCTACGAGCAGTACTTC. The whole variable domain, filled in from reference TRBV28 and TRBJ2-7, reads DVKVTQSSRYLVKRTGEKVFLECVQDMDHENMFWYRQDPGLGLRLIYFSYDVKMKEKGDIPEGYSVSREKKERFSLILESASTNQTSMYLCASSYPIGGPLSYEQYFGPGTRLTVT.

The chain carries TRBV6-5 and TRBJ2-7; 9 nucleotides align to TRBD1. Per the germline V gene, CDR1 is MNHEY and CDR2 is SVGAGI. V shed 5 bases, J shed 2 bases, and the junction held 7 bases outside the gene matches. The CDR3 consists of 15 residues. Here the CDR3 reads CASSQPGTGPYEQYF. CDR3 DNA sequence: TGTGCCAGCAGTCAACCCGGGACAGGGCCCTACGAGCAGTACTTC.

The V and J genes are TRBV5-1 and TRBJ2-2, with 9 bases aligning to TRBD1. The CDR3 has 15 amino acids. Germline V gene sequence: CDR1 SGHRS, CDR2 YFSETQ. Trimming took 4 bases from V and 4 from J; bases not matched to a gene: 5. The CDR3 region has the DNA TGCGCCAGCAGCCAGGGACAGGGCGGCACCGGGGAGCTGTTTTTT. This gives the protein CASSQGQGGTGELFF.

The chain is built from TRBV5-4 and TRBJ1-2; 7 positions agree with TRBD1. Losses at the gene ends were 6 bases for V and 6 bases for J; bases not matched to a gene: 8. Looked up from germline, CDR1 is SGHNT and CDR2 is YYREEE (reference sequence). CDR3 length equals 13 residues. The CDR3: CASTREGADGYTF. The CDR3, as DNA: TGTGCCAGCACCCGCGAGGGGGCGGATGGCTACACCTTC.

V usage is TRBV5-4 and J usage is TRBJ1-2; 7 nucleotides match TRBD1. The CDR3 is 14 amino acids. Germline trimming cut 3 bases from V and 11 bases from J; bases unmatched to any gene: 13. Germline CDR1 reads SGHNT; CDR2 reads YYREEE (reference sequence). CDR3: CASSSKGQPRPYTF. DNA for the CDR3: TGTGCCAGCAGCTCGAAGGGACAGCCCCGACCTTACACCTTC.

V and J are TRBV28 and TRBJ1-2; D unclear. Trimming shortened V by 6 bases and J by 4 bases, and 9 bases separated the two germline ends. The V gene's germline CDR1 is MDHEN and CDR2 SYDVKM. The CDR3 covers 12 residues. The CDR3, as DNA: TGTGCCAGCAGCGCAAGGAGCTATGGCTACACCTTC. Translated: CASSARSYGYTF.

The V gene is TRBV3-1 (or the pseudogene TRBV3-2), the J gene TRBJ1-1; tentative D call: TRBD1 (6 bases). V was shortened by 1 base and J by 4 bases, with 10 bases between the two germline ends. The germline V gene has CDR1 LGHDT and CDR2 YNNKEL (reference sequence). This CDR3 has 14 amino acids. The CDR3 region has the DNA TGTGCCAGCAGCCAAGCGTTAGGGGGCACTGAAGCTTTCTTT. This sequence encodes CASSQALGGTEAFF.

The V gene is TRBV28, the J gene TRBJ2-7; TRBD1 matches at 10 bases. Unmatched junction bases numbered 10, after V lost 5 bases and J lost 3 bases. Germline CDR1 MDHEN, CDR2 SYDVKM. The CDR3 consists of 16 residues. The CDR3 loop reads CASSRSRGQGNYEQYF. CDR3 nucleotide sequence: TGTGCCAGCAGTCGCAGCCGGGGACAGGGGAACTACGAGCAGTACTTC.